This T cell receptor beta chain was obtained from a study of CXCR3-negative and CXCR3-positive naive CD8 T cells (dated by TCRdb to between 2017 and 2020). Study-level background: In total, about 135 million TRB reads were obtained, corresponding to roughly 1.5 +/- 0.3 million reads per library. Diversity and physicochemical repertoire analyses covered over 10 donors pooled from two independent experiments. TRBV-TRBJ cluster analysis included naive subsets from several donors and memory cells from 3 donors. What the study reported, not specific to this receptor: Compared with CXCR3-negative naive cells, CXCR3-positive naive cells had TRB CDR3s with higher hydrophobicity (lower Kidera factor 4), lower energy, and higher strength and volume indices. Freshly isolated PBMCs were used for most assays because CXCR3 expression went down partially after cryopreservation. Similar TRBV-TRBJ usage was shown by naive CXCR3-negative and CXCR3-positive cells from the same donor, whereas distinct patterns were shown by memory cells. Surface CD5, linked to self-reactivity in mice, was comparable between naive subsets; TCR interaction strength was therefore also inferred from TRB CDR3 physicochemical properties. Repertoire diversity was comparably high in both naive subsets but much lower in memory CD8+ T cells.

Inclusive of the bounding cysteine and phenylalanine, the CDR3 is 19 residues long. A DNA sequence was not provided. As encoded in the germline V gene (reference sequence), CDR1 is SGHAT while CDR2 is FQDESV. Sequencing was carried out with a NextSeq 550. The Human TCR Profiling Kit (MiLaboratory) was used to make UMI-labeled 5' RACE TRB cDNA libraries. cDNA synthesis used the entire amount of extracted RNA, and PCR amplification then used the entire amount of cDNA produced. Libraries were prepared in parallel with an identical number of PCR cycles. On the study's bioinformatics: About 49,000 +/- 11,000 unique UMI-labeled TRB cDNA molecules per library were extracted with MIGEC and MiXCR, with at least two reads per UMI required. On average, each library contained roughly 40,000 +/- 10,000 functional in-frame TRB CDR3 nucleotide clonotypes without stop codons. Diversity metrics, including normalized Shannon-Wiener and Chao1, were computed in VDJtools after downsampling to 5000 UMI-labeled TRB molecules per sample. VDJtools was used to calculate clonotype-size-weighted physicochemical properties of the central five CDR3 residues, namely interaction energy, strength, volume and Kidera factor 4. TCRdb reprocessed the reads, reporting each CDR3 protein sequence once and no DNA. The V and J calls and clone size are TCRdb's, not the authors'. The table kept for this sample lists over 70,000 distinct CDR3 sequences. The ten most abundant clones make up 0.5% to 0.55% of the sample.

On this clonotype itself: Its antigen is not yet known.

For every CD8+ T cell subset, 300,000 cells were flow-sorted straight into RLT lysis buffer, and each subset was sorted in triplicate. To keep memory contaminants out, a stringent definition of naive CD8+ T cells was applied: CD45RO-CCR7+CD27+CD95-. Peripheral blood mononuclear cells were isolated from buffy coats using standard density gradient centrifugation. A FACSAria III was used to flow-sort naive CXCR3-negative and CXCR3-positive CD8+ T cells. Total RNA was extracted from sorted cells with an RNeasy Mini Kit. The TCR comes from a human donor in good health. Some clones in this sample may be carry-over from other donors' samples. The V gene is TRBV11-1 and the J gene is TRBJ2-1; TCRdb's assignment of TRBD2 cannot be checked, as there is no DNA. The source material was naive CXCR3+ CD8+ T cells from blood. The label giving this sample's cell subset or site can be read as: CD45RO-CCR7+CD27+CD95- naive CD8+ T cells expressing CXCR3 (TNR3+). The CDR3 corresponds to CASRKPGLAGANSYNEQFF. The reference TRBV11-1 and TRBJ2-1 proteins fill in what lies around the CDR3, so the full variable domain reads EAEVAQSPRYKITEKSQAVAFWCDPISGHATLYWYRQILGQGPELLVQFQDESVVDDSQLPKDRFSAERLKGVDSTLKIQPAELGDSAMYLCASRKPGLAGANSYNEQFFGPGTRLTVL.